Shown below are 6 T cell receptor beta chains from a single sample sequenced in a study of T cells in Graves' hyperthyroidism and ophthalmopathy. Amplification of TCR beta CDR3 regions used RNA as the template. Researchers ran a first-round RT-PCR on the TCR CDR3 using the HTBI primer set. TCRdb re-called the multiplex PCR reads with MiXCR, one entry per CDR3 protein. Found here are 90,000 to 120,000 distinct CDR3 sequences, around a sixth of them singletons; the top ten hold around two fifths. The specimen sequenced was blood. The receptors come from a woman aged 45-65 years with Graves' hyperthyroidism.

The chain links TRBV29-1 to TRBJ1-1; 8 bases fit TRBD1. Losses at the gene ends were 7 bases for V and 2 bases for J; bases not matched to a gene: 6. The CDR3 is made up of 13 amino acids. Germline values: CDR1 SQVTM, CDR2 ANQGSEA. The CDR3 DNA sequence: TGCAGCGCGAACAGGGGGGGAAACACTGAAGCTTTCTTT. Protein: CSANRGGNTEAFF. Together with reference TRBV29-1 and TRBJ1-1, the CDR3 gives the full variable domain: SAVISQKPSRDICQRGTSLTIQCQVDSQVTMMFWYRQQPGQSLTLIATANQGSEATYESGFVIDKFPISRPNLTFSTLTVSNMSPEDSSIYLCSANRGGNTEAFFGQGTRLTVV.

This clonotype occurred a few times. CDR3 coding DNA: TGTGCCAGCAGTATTAGCGGGAGGGCCTCTGAGAAGACCCAGTACTTC. This sequence encodes CASSISGRASEKTQYF. The chain uses TRBV6-1 and TRBJ2-5, with 11 bases matching TRBD2. V lost 5 bases, J lost 6 bases, and 11 bases stayed unmatched. CDR3 length: 16 amino acids. Germline V CDR1 and CDR2: MNHNS, SASEGT.

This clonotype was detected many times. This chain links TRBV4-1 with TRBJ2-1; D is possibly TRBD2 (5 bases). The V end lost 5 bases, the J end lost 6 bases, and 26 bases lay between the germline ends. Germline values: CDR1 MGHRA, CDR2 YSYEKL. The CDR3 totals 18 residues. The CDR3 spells CASSKRILSGSGGNEQFF. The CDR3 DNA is TGCGCCAGCAGCAAAAGAATCTTGTCGGGGAGCGGAGGCAATGAGCAGTTCTTC.

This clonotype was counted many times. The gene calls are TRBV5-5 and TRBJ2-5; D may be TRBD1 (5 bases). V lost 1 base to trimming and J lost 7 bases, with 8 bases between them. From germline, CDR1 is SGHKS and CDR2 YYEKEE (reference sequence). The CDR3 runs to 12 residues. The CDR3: CASSLRGGTQYF. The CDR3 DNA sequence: TGTGCCAGCAGCTTGAGGGGTGGGACCCAGTACTTC.

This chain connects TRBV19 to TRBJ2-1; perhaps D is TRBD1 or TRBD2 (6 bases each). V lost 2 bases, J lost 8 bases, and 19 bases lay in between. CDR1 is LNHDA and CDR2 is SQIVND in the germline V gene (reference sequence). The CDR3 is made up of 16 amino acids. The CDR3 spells CASSIQGGPGPHEQFF. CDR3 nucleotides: TGTGCCAGTAGTATACAAGGGGGGCCAGGCCCCCATGAGCAGTTCTTC.

The CDR3 loop reads CASSSGGYSNQPQHF. CDR3 nucleotide sequence: TGTGCCAGCAGCTCCGGCGGTTATAGCAATCAGCCCCAGCATTTT. The chain combines TRBV11-2 with TRBJ1-5; D unclear. In germline, CDR1 is SGHAT, CDR2 FQNNGV. V was cut by 4 bases and J by 0 bases, with 10 bases left in between. CDR3 size: 15 residues. Full variable domain (missing parts from reference TRBV11-2 and TRBJ1-5): EAGVAQSPRYKIIEKRQSVAFWCNPISGHATLYWYQQILGQGPKLLIQFQNNGVVDDSQLPKDRFSAERLKGVDSTLKIQPAKLEDSAVYLCASSSGGYSNQPQHFGDGTRLSIL.